This TCR beta chain was recovered during a study of T cells in Graves' hyperthyroidism and ophthalmopathy. Diagnosis rested on symptoms, serum thyroxine and TRAb, thyroid ultrasound, and orbital computed tomography. This clonotype was seen many times. Amplification of TCR beta CDR3 regions was performed using RNA transcripts as template. When the TCR CDR3 underwent first-round RT-PCR, the HTBI primer set was used. One entry per CDR3 protein, called by TCRdb with MiXCR from the multiplex PCR reads. Of some 740,000 distinct CDR3 sequences in the sample, 13% to 15% were seen once. This receptor was identified in a young woman with Graves' hyperthyroidism. The sample taken for sequencing was blood.

CDR3 nucleotides: TGTGCCAGCGTGACATACAATGAGCAGTTCTTC. Translating gives CASVTYNEQFF. The chain combines TRBV28 with TRBJ2-1, with D unclear. The CDR3 has 11 residues. Germline values: CDR1 MDHEN, CDR2 SYDVKM. V was clipped by 8 bases and J by 4 bases, with 6 bases between them.